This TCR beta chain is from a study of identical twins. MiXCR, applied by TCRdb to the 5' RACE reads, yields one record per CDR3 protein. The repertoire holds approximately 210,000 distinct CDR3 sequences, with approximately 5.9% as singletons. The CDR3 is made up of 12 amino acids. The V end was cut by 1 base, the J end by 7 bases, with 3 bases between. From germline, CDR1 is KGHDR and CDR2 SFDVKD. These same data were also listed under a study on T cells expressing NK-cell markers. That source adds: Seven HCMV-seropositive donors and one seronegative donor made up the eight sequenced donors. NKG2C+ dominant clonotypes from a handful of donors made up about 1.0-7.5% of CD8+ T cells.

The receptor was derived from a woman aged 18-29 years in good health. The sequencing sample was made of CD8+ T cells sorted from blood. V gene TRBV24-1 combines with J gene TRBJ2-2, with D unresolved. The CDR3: CATSDLGGELFF. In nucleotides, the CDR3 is TGTGCCACCAGTGATTTAGGCGGGGAGCTGTTTTTT.